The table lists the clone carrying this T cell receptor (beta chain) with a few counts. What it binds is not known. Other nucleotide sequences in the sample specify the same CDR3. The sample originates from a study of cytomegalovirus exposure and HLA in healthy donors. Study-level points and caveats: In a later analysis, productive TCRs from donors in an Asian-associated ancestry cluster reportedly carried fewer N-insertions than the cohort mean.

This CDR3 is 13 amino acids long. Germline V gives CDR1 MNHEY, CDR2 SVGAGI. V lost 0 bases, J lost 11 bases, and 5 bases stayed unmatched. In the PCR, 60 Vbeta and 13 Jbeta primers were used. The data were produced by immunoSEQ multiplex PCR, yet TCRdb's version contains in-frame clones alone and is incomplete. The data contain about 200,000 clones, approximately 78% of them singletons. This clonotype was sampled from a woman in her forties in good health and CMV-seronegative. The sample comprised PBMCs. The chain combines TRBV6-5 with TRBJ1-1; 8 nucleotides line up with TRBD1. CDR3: CASSYSGQGRAFF. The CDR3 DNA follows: TGTGCCAGCAGTTACTCCGGACAGGGCCGGGCTTTCTTT.